The 2 T cell receptor beta chains below all came from one sample that was sequenced in a study of blood T cell repertoires in COVID-19. The repertoire was sequenced with immunoSEQ multiplex PCR; TCRdb's copy has only in-frame clones and lacks some. Among tens of thousands of clones listed, around 80% were seen once. The sequenced material came from peripheral blood. The receptors come from a man older than 75 with acute or convalescent COVID-19.

V usage is TRBV24-1 and J usage is TRBJ2-1; 8 bases line up with TRBD2. The CDR3 is made up of 14 amino acids. Germline V CDR1 and CDR2: KGHDR, SFDVKD. Trimming at V came to 3 bases and at J to 7 bases, leaving 4 bases not matched to a gene. In nucleotides, the CDR3 is TGTGCCACCAGTGATCCGGGACTAGAAAATGAGCAGTTCTTC. It specifies CATSDPGLENEQFF.

This rearrangement joins TRBV27 to TRBJ2-3, with 9 bases fitting TRBD2. This CDR3 comprises 15 residues. Germline V gene lookup returns CDR1 MNHEY and CDR2 SMNVEV (reference sequence). V lost 6 bases, J lost 0 bases, and 4 bases stayed unmatched. The CDR3 spells CASRLAGTSTDTQYF. The DNA of the CDR3 is TGTGCCAGCAGGCTAGCGGGGACTAGCACAGATACGCAGTATTTT.